Listed below are T cell receptor beta chains from one sample, sequenced in a study of neurological immune-mediated disorders. A single record per CDR3 protein comes from TCRdb applying MiXCR to the 5' RACE reads. This sample has tens of thousands of distinct CDR3 sequences, with around 2.6% found just once. The sequenced material came from PBMCs. The receptors derive from a woman younger than 45 with multiple sclerosis. Both conserved end residues are part of each CDR3. A D gene is named only where the DNA matches it firmly. Sizes are listed as once, few or many counts, or a class when the clone is expanded.

TGTGCCAGCAGCCAAGAGCTTAACACCGGGGAGCTGTTTTTT CASSQELNTGELFF many TRBJ2-2 14 TRBV4-2 .
TGTGCCAGCGGCGACAGGGGCCACGAGCAGTACTTC CASGDRGHEQYF many TRBJ2-7 12 TRBV6-2/TRBV6-3 TRBD1
TGTGCCTTCTCCCGGGAGACTTCCTACGAGCAGTACTTC CAFSRETSYEQYF many TRBJ2-7 13 TRBV30 .
TGTGCCAGCAGCAAACTGGATGTGGGGCGAGTCGGGAATCAGCCCCAGCATTTT CASSKLDVGRVGNQPQHF many TRBJ1-5 18 TRBV21-1 .
TGCGCCAGCAGCTTGGTGTCGAATTTGAACACTGAAGCTTTCTTT CASSLVSNLNTEAFF many TRBJ1-1 15 TRBV5-1 .
TGCAGCGTGACGACAGCCCACTACGAGCAGTACTTC CSVTTAHYEQYF many TRBJ2-7 12 TRBV29-1 .
TGTGCCAGCAGCGGCCTAGCGGGAGGTCTCGAGCAGTACTTC CASSGLAGGLEQYF many TRBJ2-7 14 TRBV7-2 TRBD2
TGTGCCAGCAGTTTAGTGGGGAGTTGGGGCGAGCAGTACTTC CASSLVGSWGEQYF many TRBJ2-7 14 TRBV12-3/TRBV12-4 .
TGCAGTGTCCCAGGGTACAACGAGCAGTACTTC CSVPGYNEQYF many TRBJ2-7 11 TRBV20-1 .
TGTGCCAGCTTTGGGGGGGGGCTCAATGAAAAACTGTTTTTT CASFGGGLNEKLFF many TRBJ1-4 14 TRBV6-6 .
TGCAGCGCTTGGTTTTCAAACACTGAAGCTTTCTTT CSAWFSNTEAFF many TRBJ1-1 12 TRBV29-1 .
TGCAGTGCTAGAGTACGGCTGAACACTGAAGCTTTCTTT CSARVRLNTEAFF many TRBJ1-1 13 TRBV20-1 .
TGTGCCAGCAGCTTCGTGCAGCGGGGCAACAGTGAGCAGTTCTTC CASSFVQRGNSEQFF many TRBJ2-1 15 TRBV7-9 TRBD2
TGCAGTGCCACCCACAGGGGACCTCAGCCCCAGCATTTT CSATHRGPQPQHF many TRBJ1-5 13 TRBV20-1 TRBD1
TGCAGCGTCACAACTAGCGAGAAGTTCTTC CSVTTSEKFF medium-sized TRBJ2-1 10 TRBV29-1 TRBD2
TGCGCCGGCAGATACGAGGGGCGCACTGAAGCTTTCTTT CAGRYEGRTEAFF many TRBJ1-1 13 TRBV5-1 .
TGTGCCAGCAGACCAGACAAGAGGAGGAACACTGAAGCTTTCTTT CASRPDKRRNTEAFF many TRBJ1-1 15 TRBV6-5 .
TGCAGTGCCGAAACCGGACATTCGGACAATGAGCAGTTCTTC CSAETGHSDNEQFF many TRBJ2-1 14 TRBV20-1 .
TGTGCCAGCAGCCCCGGGGGGGGCATTCAGTACTTC CASSPGGGIQYF many TRBJ2-4 12 TRBV7-9 TRBD2
. CASSTSGLGETQYF many TRBJ2-5 14 TRBV2 .
TGTGCCAGCTCACCTCAGCGGGACAGCTCCTACGAGCAGTACTTC CASSPQRDSSYEQYF many TRBJ2-7 15 TRBV18 .
TGTGCCATCAGTGTGGGGGGGCCCATCAATGAGCAGTTCTTC CAISVGGPINEQFF many TRBJ2-1 14 TRBV10-3 .
TGTGCCAGCATAGCCCCCTCCTACGAGCAGTACTTC CASIAPSYEQYF many TRBJ2-7 12 TRBV7-9 .
TGTGCCAGCGGGTTAGAGGTCCTAGCAGGGGGTGAGCAGTTCTTC CASGLEVLAGGEQFF many TRBJ2-1 15 TRBV9 TRBD1
TGTGCCAGCAGCTTACAGGGGGACTATGGCTACACCTTC CASSLQGDYGYTF many TRBJ1-2 13 TRBV7-2 TRBD1
TGTGCCAGCAGCTTAGGGCGGGATCACTACGAGCAGTACTTC CASSLGRDHYEQYF many TRBJ2-7 14 TRBV7-2 .
TGTGCCAGCAGCGTGACTTCGTCGGAGACCCAGTACTTC CASSVTSSETQYF many TRBJ2-5 13 TRBV9 .
TGTGCCAGCAGCCCAAAAGCGGGAACCGGAGAGACCCAGTACTTC CASSPKAGTGETQYF many TRBJ2-5 15 TRBV6-5 TRBD2
TGTGCCAGCAGTTACAACAATGAGCAGTTCTTC CASSYNNEQFF many TRBJ2-1 11 TRBV6-6 .
TGTGCCAGCAGTTACAGACCGGGACAGCTAGGTGAGGAGCAGTACTTC CASSYRPGQLGEEQYF many TRBJ2-7 16 TRBV6-5 TRBD1
TGCAGTGCTAGACCCCCTGGTCCCCCTGAAGCTTTCTTT CSARPPGPPEAFF many TRBJ1-1 13 TRBV20-1 .
TGTGCCAGCAGCCGGCAGATCCAAGAGACCCAGTACTTC CASSRQIQETQYF many TRBJ2-5 13 TRBV28 .
TGTGCCAGCAGTGACACAGCGGGAGGGAAATACAATGAGCAGTTCTTC CASSDTAGGKYNEQFF many TRBJ2-1 16 TRBV12-3/TRBV12-4 TRBD2
TGTGCCAGCAGCTTAACAGGGGGTGTCACAGATACGCAGTATTTT CASSLTGGVTDTQYF many TRBJ2-3 15 TRBV7-9 TRBD1
TGCGCCAGCAGTGAGCAGGCGCGCCAGCCCCAGCATTTT CASSEQARQPQHF many TRBJ1-5 13 TRBV10-2 .
TGCAGTGCTAGAGATCCGCAGACGTCTGGAAACACCATATATTTT CSARDPQTSGNTIYF many TRBJ1-3 15 TRBV20-1 .
TGTGCCACCAGTGATGAGACGTATTCCTACAATGAGCAGTTCTTC CATSDETYSYNEQFF many TRBJ2-1 15 TRBV24-1 .
TGTGCCAGCAGCGTAGCTGAGACGGGCACCGGGGAGCTGTTTTTT CASSVAETGTGELFF many TRBJ2-2 15 TRBV9 .
TGTGCCAGCAGCGTAGATGCGGGGAGCTACAATGAGCAGTTCTTC CASSVDAGSYNEQFF many TRBJ2-1 15 TRBV9 .
TGTGCCAGCAGCTTTGACCGCGCTCCCTACGGCTACACCTTC CASSFDRAPYGYTF many TRBJ1-2 14 TRBV6-5 .
TGTGCCAGCAGCAAGGGGTCTAGCGGGAGGGGCGATGAGCAGTTCTTC CASSKGSSGRGDEQFF many TRBJ2-1 16 TRBV21-1 .